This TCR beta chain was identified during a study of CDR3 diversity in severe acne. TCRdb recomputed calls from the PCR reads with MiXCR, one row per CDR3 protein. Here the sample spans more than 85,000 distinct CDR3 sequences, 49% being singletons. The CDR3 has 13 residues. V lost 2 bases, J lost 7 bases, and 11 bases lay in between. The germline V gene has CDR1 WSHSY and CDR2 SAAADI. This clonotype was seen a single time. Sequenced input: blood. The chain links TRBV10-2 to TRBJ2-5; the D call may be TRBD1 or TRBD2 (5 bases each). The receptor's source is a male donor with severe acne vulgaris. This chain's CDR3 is CASSEGGTGTQYF. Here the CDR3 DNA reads TGCGCCAGCAGTGAGGGGGGTACGGGGACCCAGTACTTC.